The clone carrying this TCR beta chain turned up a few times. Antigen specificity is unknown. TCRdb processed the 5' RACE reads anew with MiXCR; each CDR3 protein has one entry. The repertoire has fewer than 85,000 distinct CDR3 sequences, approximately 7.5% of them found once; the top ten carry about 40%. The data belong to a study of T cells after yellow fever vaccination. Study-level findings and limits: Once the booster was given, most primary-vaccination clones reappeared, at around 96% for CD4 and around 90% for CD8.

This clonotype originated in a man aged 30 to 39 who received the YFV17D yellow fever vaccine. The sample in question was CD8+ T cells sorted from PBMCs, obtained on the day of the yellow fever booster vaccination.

CDR3 nucleotides: TGCGCCAGCAGCCAAGCCGGGGAGCTGTTTTTT. The encoded protein is CASSQAGELFF. The V gene is TRBV4-3, the J gene TRBJ2-2; no clear D. The CDR3 is made up of 11 amino acids. CDR1 and CDR2 from the germline V gene are LGHNA and YSLEER. With 1 base removed from V and 6 bases from J, the gap between germline ends came to 0 bases.